These T cell receptor beta chains were read from a single sample in a study of Graves' ophthalmopathy and Graves' hyperthyroidism. One entry per CDR3 protein, called by TCRdb with MiXCR from the multiplex PCR reads. The data contain 650,000 to 800,000 distinct CDR3 sequences, about 41% of them seen just once; the ten biggest clones take up about 3.3%. Sequenced input: peripheral blood. These receptors were collected from an adult man with Graves' ophthalmopathy. CDR3s include the opening cysteine and the closing phenylalanine or tryptophan. D genes are given only for firm matches. Some rows have no size entry. The others give once, few or many, or a class for an expanded clone.

J: TRBJ1-1; size: NA; V: TRBV9; D: NA; CDR3: CASSVEGNRNTEAFF; DNA: TGTGCCAGCAGCGTAGAGGGGAACAGGAACACTGAAGCTTTCTTT
J: TRBJ1-1; size: many; V: TRBV20-1; D: TRBD1; CDR3: CSARRTGGLNTEAFF; DNA: TGCAGTGCCAGACGGACAGGGGGCTTGAACACTGAAGCTTTCTTT
J: TRBJ1-4; size: many; V: TRBV9; D: NA; CDR3: CASSAEAMVANEKLFF; DNA: TGTGCCAGCAGCGCAGAAGCGATGGTAGCTAATGAAAAACTGTTTTTT
J: TRBJ1-2; size: many; V: TRBV30; D: NA; CDR3: CAWNSGAGDGYTF; DNA: TGTGCCTGGAATTCCGGGGCAGGGGATGGCTACACCTTC
J: TRBJ2-7; size: NA; V: TRBV25-1; D: NA; CDR3: CASSGRVFHEQYF; DNA: TGTGCCAGCAGTGGACGGGTTTTCCACGAGCAGTACTTC
J: TRBJ2-2; size: once; V: TRBV15; D: TRBD2; CDR3: CATSGTGVAGVAGELFF; DNA: TGTGCCACCAGCGGTACAGGGGTAGCGGGAGTCGCCGGGGAGCTGTTTTTT
J: TRBJ1-5; size: NA; V: TRBV7-9; D: TRBD1; CDR3: CASSDTGTGGVRPQHF; DNA: TGTGCCAGCAGCGATACCGGGACAGGGGGCGTTCGGCCCCAGCATTTT
J: TRBJ1-2; size: few; V: TRBV7-2; D: TRBD1; CDR3: CASEGDRSYGYTF; DNA: TGTGCCAGCGAGGGGGACAGGTCCTATGGCTACACCTTC
J: TRBJ2-7; size: many; V: TRBV10-3; D: NA; CDR3: CATDAGTIGYEQYF; DNA: TGTGCCACAGATGCCGGGACAATCGGCTACGAGCAGTACTTC
J: TRBJ1-3; size: NA; V: TRBV15; D: TRBD1; CDR3: CATSRDGGSQGGYTIYF; DNA: TGTGCCACCAGCAGAGATGGGGGATCACAGGGGGGCTACACCATATATTTT
J: TRBJ2-6; size: many; V: TRBV15; D: TRBD1; CDR3: CATSRDGTAVSGANVLTF; DNA: TGTGCCACCAGCAGAGATGGGACAGCTGTCTCTGGGGCCAACGTCCTGACTTTC
J: TRBJ2-5; size: many; V: TRBV6-5; D: TRBD1; CDR3: CASSFNRGLETQYF; DNA: TGTGCCAGCAGTTTTAACAGGGGGCTAGAGACCCAGTACTTC
J: TRBJ2-5; size: many; V: TRBV7-2; D: NA; CDR3: CASSLGTSAAETQYF; DNA: TGTGCCAGCAGCTTAGGGACGTCCGCCGCTGAGACCCAGTACTTC
J: TRBJ1-6; size: NA; V: TRBV25-1; D: TRBD1; CDR3: CASSEGDRVRSPLHF; DNA: TGTGCCAGCAGTGAGGGGGACAGGGTACGTTCACCCCTCCACTTT
J: TRBJ2-2; size: many; V: TRBV7-9; D: NA; CDR3: CASSLGAQPSGELFF; DNA: TGTGCCAGCAGCTTAGGCGCCCAGCCCTCCGGGGAGCTGTTTTTT
J: TRBJ2-2; size: NA; V: TRBV24-1; D: TRBD2; CDR3: CATSDLAGAGSGTGELFF; DNA: TGTGCCACCAGTGATCTAGCGGGAGCGGGGAGTGGCACCGGGGAGCTGTTTTTT
J: TRBJ2-2; size: NA; V: TRBV24-1; D: NA; CDR3: CATSATNTGELFF; DNA: TGTGCCACCAGTGCAACGAACACCGGGGAGCTGTTTTTT
J: TRBJ1-6; size: many; V: TRBV7-6; D: NA; CDR3: CASSFDRNSPLHF; DNA: TGTGCCAGCAGCTTTGACAGGAATTCACCCCTCCACTTT
J: TRBJ1-1; size: NA; V: TRBV7-9; D: NA; CDR3: CASSLFGSGNTEAFF; DNA: TGTGCCAGCAGTCTTTTTGGGTCCGGGAACACTGAAGCTTTCTTT
J: TRBJ2-7; size: few; V: TRBV12-3/TRBV12-4; D: NA; CDR3: CASSLEVGISYEQYF; DNA: TGTGCCAGCAGTTTGGAAGTCGGGATCTCCTACGAGCAGTACTTC
J: TRBJ2-2; size: many; V: TRBV4-1; D: NA; CDR3: CASSQAGAATGELFF; DNA: TGCGCCAGCAGCCAAGCGGGGGCGGCCACCGGGGAGCTGTTTTTT
J: TRBJ2-5; size: NA; V: TRBV3-1; D: TRBD1; CDR3: CASSRGQGVGETQYF; DNA: TGTGCCAGCAGCCGAGGACAGGGGGTGGGTGAGACCCAGTACTTC
J: TRBJ1-1; size: many; V: TRBV24-1; D: TRBD1; CDR3: CATSDTTGAEAFF; DNA: TGTGCCACCAGTGATACGACAGGGGCTGAAGCTTTCTTT
J: TRBJ1-6; size: NA; V: TRBV5-1; D: NA; CDR3: CASSLGRSSSPLHF; DNA: TGCGCCAGCAGCTTGGGAAGGTCGAGCTCACCCCTCCACTTT
J: TRBJ2-2; size: many; V: TRBV5-1; D: NA; CDR3: CASSQEGGTGELFF; DNA: TGTGCCAGCAGCCAAGAAGGGGGCACCGGGGAGCTGTTTTTT
J: TRBJ1-1; size: few; V: TRBV30; D: NA; CDR3: CAWAPGSTEAFF; DNA: TGTGCCTGGGCTCCAGGGAGCACTGAAGCTTTCTTT
J: TRBJ2-7; size: NA; V: TRBV20-1; D: TRBD1; CDR3: CSARGFHGQASYEQYF; DNA: TGCAGTGCTAGAGGATTCCACGGACAGGCTTCCTACGAGCAGTACTTC
J: TRBJ1-2; size: many; V: TRBV7-9; D: NA; CDR3: CASSFPSYGYTF; DNA: TGTGCCAGCAGCTTTCCCTCCTATGGCTACACCTTC
J: TRBJ1-2; size: few; V: TRBV4-2; D: NA; CDR3: CASRTGTQLYGYTF; DNA: TGTGCCAGCAGAACCGGGACGCAGCTTTATGGCTACACCTTC
J: TRBJ1-5; size: NA; V: TRBV10-3; D: NA; CDR3: CAINGQGEQPQHF; DNA: TGTGCCATCAATGGGCAGGGAGAACAGCCCCAGCATTTT
J: TRBJ1-5; size: many; V: TRBV12-3/TRBV12-4; D: NA; CDR3: CASSLRRSSNQPQHF; DNA: TGTGCCAGCAGTTTAAGACGGTCTAGCAATCAGCCCCAGCATTTT
J: TRBJ2-2; size: NA; V: TRBV10-3; D: NA; CDR3: CAIRGVNTGELFF; DNA: TGTGCCATCAGAGGGGTCAACACCGGGGAGCTGTTTTTT
J: TRBJ2-1; size: few; V: TRBV7-9; D: NA; CDR3: CASSFSGYDEQFF; DNA: TGTGCCAGCAGCTTTTCAGGGTACGATGAGCAGTTCTTC
J: TRBJ2-2; size: many; V: TRBV19; D: NA; CDR3: CASSIGLVPRELFF; DNA: TGTGCCAGTAGTATAGGACTTGTGCCCCGAGAGCTGTTTTTT
J: TRBJ2-7; size: few; V: TRBV7-9; D: TRBD2; CDR3: CASSQSLGLAGSPRDEQYF; DNA: TGTGCCAGCAGCCAATCCTTGGGACTAGCGGGGTCCCCCAGGGACGAGCAGTACTTC
J: TRBJ2-2; size: many; V: TRBV7-9; D: NA; CDR3: CASSRTRGSALLGELFF; DNA: TGTGCCAGCAGCAGAACACGGGGGTCAGCCCTTCTCGGGGAGCTGTTTTTT
J: TRBJ1-6; size: NA; V: TRBV10-3; D: NA; CDR3: CAISESGTIMDSPLHF; DNA: TGTGCCATCAGTGAGTCTGGGACGATAATGGATTCACCCCTCCACTTT
J: TRBJ1-4; size: NA; V: TRBV20-1; D: TRBD1; CDR3: CSAHAGTGGTEKLFF; DNA: TGCAGTGCTCATGCCGGGACAGGGGGCACCGAAAAACTGTTTTTT
J: TRBJ2-5; size: NA; V: TRBV29-1; D: TRBD1; CDR3: CSVAFGTGANQPQYF; DNA: TGCAGCGTTGCCTTCGGGACAGGCGCGAATCAGCCCCAGTACTTC
J: TRBJ2-7; size: NA; V: TRBV30; D: NA; CDR3: CAWSPLSYEQYF; DNA: TGTGCCTGGAGTCCCTTATCCTACGAGCAGTACTTC
J: TRBJ2-5; size: NA; V: TRBV7-9; D: NA; CDR3: CASSPAVGGTQYF; DNA: TGTGCCAGCAGCCCCGCAGTGGGGGGGACCCAGTACTTC
J: TRBJ2-7; size: many; V: TRBV20-1; D: TRBD2; CDR3: CSARVTSGSDEQYF; DNA: TGCAGTGCTAGGGTTACTAGCGGGAGCGACGAGCAGTACTTC
J: TRBJ2-5; size: many; V: TRBV2; D: TRBD1; CDR3: CASKLGTDQETQYF; DNA: TGTGCCAGCAAGTTGGGGACAGATCAAGAGACCCAGTACTTC
J: TRBJ2-5; size: many; V: TRBV2; D: TRBD2; CDR3: CASSAKGREGETQYF; DNA: TGTGCCAGCAGTGCCAAAGGGAGGGAGGGCGAGACCCAGTACTTC
J: TRBJ1-4; size: NA; V: TRBV10-1; D: TRBD1; CDR3: CASSESTGGWKLFF; DNA: TGCGCCAGCAGTGAGTCGACAGGGGGGTGGAAACTGTTTTTT
J: TRBJ1-2; size: few; V: TRBV20-1; D: NA; CDR3: CSASKSRSNYGYTF; DNA: TGCAGTGCTAGTAAATCTCGGAGTAACTATGGCTACACCTTC
J: TRBJ2-5; size: NA; V: TRBV7-9; D: TRBD1; CDR3: CASSDPGTGEETQYF; DNA: TGTGCCAGCAGCGACCCCGGGACAGGTGAAGAGACCCAGTACTTC
J: TRBJ2-7; size: once; V: TRBV2; D: TRBD1; CDR3: CASRSDRGRYEQYF; DNA: TGTGCCAGCAGGTCGGACAGGGGACGCTACGAGCAGTACTTC
J: TRBJ1-1; size: few; V: TRBV14; D: NA; CDR3: CASSQGRGGGAEAFF; DNA: TGTGCCAGCAGCCAAGGGAGAGGTGGGGGAGCTGAAGCTTTCTTT
J: TRBJ2-1; size: NA; V: TRBV7-6; D: TRBD1; CDR3: CASSLGAGGGEQFF; DNA: TGTGCCAGCAGCTTAGGGGCAGGGGGTGGCGAGCAGTTCTTC
J: TRBJ2-5; size: many; V: TRBV12-3/TRBV12-4; D: NA; CDR3: CASSFKQGGHQYF; DNA: TGTGCCAGCAGTTTTAAGCAGGGGGGGCACCAGTACTTC
J: TRBJ1-4; size: NA; V: TRBV5-1; D: NA; CDR3: CASSQGGSPTNEKLFF; DNA: TGCGCCAGCAGCCAAGGCGGCAGCCCAACTAATGAAAAACTGTTTTTT
J: TRBJ2-2; size: once; V: TRBV10-3; D: NA; CDR3: CAISLLEGRGELFF; DNA: TGTGCCATCAGTTTATTGGAGGGGAGAGGGGAGCTGTTTTTT
J: TRBJ2-5; size: many; V: TRBV5-8; D: NA; CDR3: CASSWPGAGETQYF; DNA: TGTGCCAGCAGCTGGCCGGGGGCGGGAGAGACCCAGTACTTC
J: TRBJ1-5; size: NA; V: TRBV7-2; D: NA; CDR3: CASSLDRGVLVRDSNQPQHF; DNA: TGTGCCAGCAGCTTAGATCGGGGCGTTTTAGTGCGGGATAGCAATCAGCCCCAGCATTTT
J: TRBJ1-6; size: NA; V: TRBV9; D: NA; CDR3: CATSGEGQGNSPLHF; DNA: TGTGCCACCAGTGGAGAGGGGCAGGGGAATTCACCCCTCCACTTT
J: TRBJ1-4; size: NA; V: TRBV10-3; D: NA; CDR3: CASSPAAGATNEKLFF; DNA: TGTGCCAGCTCACCGGCGGCAGGGGCAACTAATGAAAAACTGTTTTTT
J: TRBJ2-7; size: NA; V: TRBV4-1; D: TRBD1; CDR3: CASSPGQGMSYEQYF; DNA: TGCGCCAGCAGCCCGGGACAGGGAATGTCCTACGAGCAGTACTTC
J: TRBJ1-6; size: few; V: TRBV11-2; D: NA; CDR3: CASSFDHSPLHF; DNA: TGTGCCAGCAGCTTCGATCACTCACCCCTCCACTTT
J: TRBJ1-1; size: NA; V: TRBV2; D: NA; CDR3: CASTLEDTEAFF; DNA: TGTGCCAGCACCTTAGAGGACACTGAAGCTTTCTTT